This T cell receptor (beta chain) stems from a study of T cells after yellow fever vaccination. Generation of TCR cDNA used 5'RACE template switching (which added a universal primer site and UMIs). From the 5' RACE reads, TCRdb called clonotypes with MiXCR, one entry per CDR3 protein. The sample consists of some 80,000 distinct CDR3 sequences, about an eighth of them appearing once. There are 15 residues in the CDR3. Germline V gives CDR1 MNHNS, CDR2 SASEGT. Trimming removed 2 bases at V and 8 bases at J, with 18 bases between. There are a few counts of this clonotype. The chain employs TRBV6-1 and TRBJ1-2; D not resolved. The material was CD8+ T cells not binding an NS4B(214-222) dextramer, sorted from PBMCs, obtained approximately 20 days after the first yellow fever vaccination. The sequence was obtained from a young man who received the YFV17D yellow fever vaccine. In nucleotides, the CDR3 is TGTGCCAGCAGTGAACCCACGAATCGTCTAGGGGGCTACACCTTC. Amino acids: CASSEPTNRLGGYTF.